This TCR beta chain was captured by sequencing in a study of cytotoxic CD8 clonotypes in ibrutinib-treated CLL. General observations from the study: At baseline, clonality was higher than in age-matched healthy donors and correlated with CD8+ counts. Upon ibrutinib response clonality rose, and upon progression it fell back toward baseline.

Deep sequencing aimed at 1 in 200,000 to 1 in 1 million T cells' resolution. Sequencing used immunoSEQ multiplex PCR; TCRdb keeps in-frame clones, though not all of them. The repertoire includes almost 250,000 clones, 60% to 75% of them detected once, and 15% sits in the top ten. Trimming shortened V by 2 bases and J by 3 bases, and 19 bases separated the two germline ends. The germline CDR1 and CDR2 sequences are SGHDT and YYEEEE. CDR3 size: 17 residues. With regard to this clone: No antigen is known for it.

The genes are TRBV5-6 and TRBJ2-3, with D perhaps given as TRBD1 or TRBD2 (7 bases each). This sequence originates from a human donor with chronic lymphocytic leukemia. This sample comprised PBMCs, obtained after 24 months of ibrutinib treatment. CDR3 amino acids: CASSLLGGGRRTDTQYF. CDR3 in DNA: TGTGCCAGCAGCTTATTAGGGGGCGGGAGAAGGACAGATACGCAGTATTTT.